This T cell receptor beta chain comes out of a study of blood T cell repertoires in COVID-19. This CDR3 region has 15 residues. In the case of this clone: Only one base separates this from a far larger clonotype, so it likely reflects a read error. Other DNA sequences of this sample code for an identical CDR3.

Original processing notes: Reference gene primer amplification gave estimated nucleated cell counts. Method: immunoSEQ multiplex PCR; TCRdb's copy keeps in-frame clones and lacks some. V and J calls plus clone size are reproduced from that table; the DNA served to infer D and trimming. The profile shows approximately 230,000 clones, 65% to 80% of them singletons. Input material: peripheral blood. This TCR was sampled from a woman aged 35 to 49 with active or convalescent COVID-19. This chain links TRBV12-2 with TRBJ1-1; the table names TRBD1, a call not compared with the DNA. TRBV12-2 is a known pseudogene. CDR3 nucleotides: TGTGCAAGTCGCTTATTTGTCAGGGGTATCACTGAAGCTTTCTTT. Its translation is CASRLFVRGITEAFF.